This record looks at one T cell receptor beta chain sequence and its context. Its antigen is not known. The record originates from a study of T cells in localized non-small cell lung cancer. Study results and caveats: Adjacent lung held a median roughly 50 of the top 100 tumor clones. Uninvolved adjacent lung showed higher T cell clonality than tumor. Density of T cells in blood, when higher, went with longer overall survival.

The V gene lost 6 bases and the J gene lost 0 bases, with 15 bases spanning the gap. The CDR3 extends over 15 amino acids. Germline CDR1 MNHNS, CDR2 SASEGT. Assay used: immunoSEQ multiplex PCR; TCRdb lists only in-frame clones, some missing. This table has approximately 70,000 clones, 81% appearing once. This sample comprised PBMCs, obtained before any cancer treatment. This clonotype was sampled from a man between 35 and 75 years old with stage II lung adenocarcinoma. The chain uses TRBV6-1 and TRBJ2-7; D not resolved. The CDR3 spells CASRPSPASSYEQYF. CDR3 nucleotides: TGTGCCAGCAGACCCTCTCCGGCTAGCTCCTACGAGCAGTACTTC.